Listed below are T cell receptor beta chains from one sample, sequenced in a study of T cell responses to AZD1222 COVID-19 vaccine. TCRdb keeps only in-frame clones here, not all; method: immunoSEQ multiplex PCR. The repertoire includes 150,000 to 200,000 clones, less than 95% of them detected once, and roughly 6% sits in the top ten. This specimen consisted of peripheral blood, obtained 28 days after the second AZD1222 dose. The receptors stem from an adult who received the AZD1222 COVID-19 vaccine. CDR3s include the opening cysteine and the closing phenylalanine or tryptophan. Each record gives: J gene, V gene, clone size, D gene, CDR3 protein, CDR3 DNA. The D gene is left open where the match is weak. Only some rows state a clone size, as once, few, many or a class for expanded clones.

j_gene: TRBJ2-7; v_gene: TRBV28; abundance: -; d_gene: -; CDR3aa: CASSLAPGQGNPYEQYF; CDR3nt: TGTGCCAGCAGTTTAGCCCCGGGGCAGGGGAACCCCTACGAGCAGTACTTC
j_gene: TRBJ1-2; v_gene: TRBV10-3; abundance: -; d_gene: -; CDR3aa: CAIDDLARRGYTF; CDR3nt: TGTGCCATCGATGACCTAGCCCGGCGTGGCTACACCTTC
j_gene: TRBJ2-1; v_gene: TRBV7-2; abundance: -; d_gene: -; CDR3aa: CASSFSPSGYNEQFF; CDR3nt: TGTGCCAGCAGCTTTTCCCCCTCGGGTTACAATGAGCAGTTCTTC
j_gene: TRBJ1-3; v_gene: TRBV7-9; abundance: once; d_gene: TRBD1; CDR3aa: CASSVRDRGLSDSGNTIYF; CDR3nt: TGTGCCAGCAGCGTCCGGGACAGGGGGCTTTCCGACTCTGGAAACACCATATATTTT
j_gene: TRBJ2-2; v_gene: TRBV18; abundance: -; d_gene: -; CDR3aa: CASSPSDTGELFF; CDR3nt: TGTGCCAGCTCACCATCGGACACCGGGGAGCTGTTTTTT
j_gene: TRBJ2-7; v_gene: TRBV6-5; abundance: once; d_gene: -; CDR3aa: CASSYLGGVSSYEQYF; CDR3nt: TGTGCCAGCAGTTACCTTGGTGGGGTTAGCTCCTACGAGCAGTACTTC
j_gene: TRBJ1-5; v_gene: TRBV7-6; abundance: -; d_gene: -; CDR3aa: CASSGTVNQPQHF; CDR3nt: TGTGCCAGCAGCGGGACGGTGAATCAGCCCCAGCATTTT
j_gene: TRBJ2-5; v_gene: TRBV5-1; abundance: once; d_gene: TRBD2; CDR3aa: CASSGTSGGVKETQYF; CDR3nt: TGCGCCAGCAGCGGTACTAGCGGGGGGGTGAAAGAGACCCAGTACTTC
j_gene: TRBJ1-6; v_gene: TRBV18; abundance: -; d_gene: -; CDR3aa: CASSPAPSGVSPLHF; CDR3nt: TGTGCCAGCTCACCGGCACCCTCGGGGGTTTCACCCCTCCACTTT
j_gene: TRBJ2-1; v_gene: TRBV10-3; abundance: once; d_gene: TRBD1; CDR3aa: CAISENQGALNEQFF; CDR3nt: TGTGCCATCAGTGAAAACCAGGGGGCGCTGAATGAGCAGTTCTTC
j_gene: TRBJ1-5; v_gene: TRBV7-6; abundance: many; d_gene: -; CDR3aa: CASSPGPVGPQHF; CDR3nt: TGTGCCAGCAGCCCAGGGCCAGTCGGACCCCAGCATTTT
j_gene: TRBJ1-5; v_gene: TRBV7-9; abundance: -; d_gene: TRBD1; CDR3aa: CASSFSGGGIRNQPQHF; CDR3nt: TGTGCCAGCAGCTTTTCAGGGGGAGGAATTCGCAATCAGCCCCAGCATTTT
j_gene: TRBJ2-3; v_gene: TRBV3-1/TRBV3-2; abundance: -; d_gene: -; CDR3aa: CASSQEGRTFTDTQYF; CDR3nt: TGTGCCAGCAGCCAAGAAGGTAGAACCTTCACAGATACGCAGTATTTT
j_gene: TRBJ1-5; v_gene: TRBV28; abundance: -; d_gene: -; CDR3aa: CASRDSGGRGQPQHF; CDR3nt: TGTGCCAGCAGGGACAGTGGGGGACGGGGTCAGCCCCAGCATTTT
j_gene: TRBJ2-3; v_gene: TRBV5-1; abundance: -; d_gene: -; CDR3aa: CASSFGQGTDTQYF; CDR3nt: TGCGCCAGCAGCTTTGGGCAGGGCACAGATACGCAGTATTTT
j_gene: TRBJ2-2; v_gene: TRBV30; abundance: -; d_gene: -; CDR3aa: CAWSGTANTGELFF; CDR3nt: TGTGCCTGGAGTGGGACAGCCAACACCGGGGAGCTGTTTTTT
j_gene: TRBJ2-2; v_gene: TRBV10-3; abundance: -; d_gene: -; CDR3aa: CAIRGSWGGELFF; CDR3nt: TGTGCCATCAGGGGATCTTGGGGGGGGGAGCTGTTTTTT
j_gene: TRBJ1-6; v_gene: TRBV25-1; abundance: -; d_gene: -; CDR3aa: CASSEPRGDHSPLHF; CDR3nt: TGTGCCAGCAGTGAACCCAGGGGTGACCATTCACCCCTCCACTTT
j_gene: TRBJ2-2; v_gene: TRBV28; abundance: -; d_gene: -; CDR3aa: CASSFLTGELFF; CDR3nt: TGTGCCAGCAGTTTCTTAACCGGGGAGCTGTTTTTT
j_gene: TRBJ2-2; v_gene: TRBV21-1; abundance: -; d_gene: -; CDR3aa: CASTKGGLAGVVNTGELFF; CDR3nt: TGTGCCAGCACCAAAGGCGGGCTAGCGGGAGTAGTGAACACCGGGGAGCTGTTTTTT
j_gene: TRBJ2-1; v_gene: TRBV12-3/TRBV12-4; abundance: -; d_gene: -; CDR3aa: CASSRDLPGEQFF; CDR3nt: TGTGCCAGCAGCCGGGACCTCCCAGGTGAGCAGTTCTTC
j_gene: TRBJ2-3; v_gene: TRBV14; abundance: -; d_gene: -; CDR3aa: CASSPVDSTDTQYF; CDR3nt: TGTGCCAGCAGCCCGGTCGACAGCACAGATACGCAGTATTTT
j_gene: TRBJ1-1; v_gene: TRBV9; abundance: -; d_gene: -; CDR3aa: CASSVQGNTEAFF; CDR3nt: TGTGCCAGCAGCGTTCAGGGTAACACTGAAGCTTTCTTT
j_gene: TRBJ2-7; v_gene: TRBV7-9; abundance: -; d_gene: -; CDR3aa: CASSLWVGMETYEQYF; CDR3nt: TGTGCCAGCAGCTTATGGGTCGGGATGGAGACCTACGAGCAGTACTTC
j_gene: TRBJ2-7; v_gene: TRBV10-1; abundance: few; d_gene: TRBD1; CDR3aa: CASTPGQGSYEQYF; CDR3nt: TGCGCCAGCACTCCGGGACAGGGGTCCTACGAGCAGTACTTC
j_gene: TRBJ2-3; v_gene: TRBV19; abundance: -; d_gene: -; CDR3aa: CASSWRRGTSTDTQYF; CDR3nt: TGTGCCAGTAGTTGGAGGAGGGGTACTAGCACAGATACGCAGTATTTT
j_gene: TRBJ1-2; v_gene: TRBV18; abundance: -; d_gene: -; CDR3aa: CASSPLEGGISYGYTF; CDR3nt: TGTGCCAGCTCACCACTTGAGGGGGGGATCTCCTATGGCTACACCTTC
j_gene: TRBJ2-7; v_gene: TRBV2; abundance: few; d_gene: -; CDR3aa: CATGKTGLSVEQYF; CDR3nt: TGTGCCACCGGAAAGACAGGTTTATCGGTCGAGCAGTACTTC
j_gene: TRBJ2-2; v_gene: TRBV7-3; abundance: -; d_gene: TRBD2; CDR3aa: CASSPNSGLVYGELFF; CDR3nt: TGTGCCAGCAGCCCTAATAGCGGACTAGTTTACGGGGAGCTGTTTTTT
j_gene: TRBJ2-7; v_gene: TRBV15; abundance: -; d_gene: -; CDR3aa: CATSRSTTPGLIYEQYF; CDR3nt: TGTGCCACCAGCAGGTCTACCACTCCGGGACTTATCTACGAGCAGTACTTC
j_gene: TRBJ2-3; v_gene: TRBV3-1/TRBV3-2; abundance: -; d_gene: -; CDR3aa: CASSQGGGTDTQYF; CDR3nt: TGTGCCAGCAGCCAAGGGGGGGGCACAGATACGCAGTATTTT
j_gene: TRBJ2-3; v_gene: TRBV7-2; abundance: few; d_gene: TRBD1; CDR3aa: CASSLQQGRGYTDTQYF; CDR3nt: TGTGCCAGCAGCCTACAACAGGGGAGAGGATACACAGATACGCAGTATTTT
j_gene: TRBJ2-2; v_gene: TRBV6-2/TRBV6-3; abundance: -; d_gene: TRBD2; CDR3aa: CASSLAGGPIGELFF; CDR3nt: TGTGCCAGCAGCCTAGCGGGAGGGCCTATCGGGGAGCTGTTTTTT
j_gene: TRBJ2-3; v_gene: TRBV5-4; abundance: -; d_gene: -; CDR3aa: CASSLMAGPQDTQYF; CDR3nt: TGTGCCAGCAGCCTCATGGCAGGCCCCCAAGATACGCAGTATTTT
j_gene: TRBJ1-6; v_gene: TRBV6-5; abundance: -; d_gene: -; CDR3aa: CASENRENSPLHF; CDR3nt: TGTGCCAGCGAGAACAGGGAAAATTCACCCCTCCACTTT